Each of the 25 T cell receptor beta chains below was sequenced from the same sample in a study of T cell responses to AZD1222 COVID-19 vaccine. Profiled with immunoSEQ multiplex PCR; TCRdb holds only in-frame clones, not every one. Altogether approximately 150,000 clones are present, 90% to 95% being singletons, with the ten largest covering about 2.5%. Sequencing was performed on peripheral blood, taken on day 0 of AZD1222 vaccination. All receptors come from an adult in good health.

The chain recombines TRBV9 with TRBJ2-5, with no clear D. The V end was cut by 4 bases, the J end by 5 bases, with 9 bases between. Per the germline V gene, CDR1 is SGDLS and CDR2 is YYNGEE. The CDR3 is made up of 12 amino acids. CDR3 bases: TGTGCCAGCAGCTTTCGTGGTGAGACCCAGTACTTC. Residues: CASSFRGETQYF. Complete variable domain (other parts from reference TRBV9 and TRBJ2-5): DSGVTQTPKHLITATGQRVTLRCSPRSGDLSVYWYQQSLDQGLQFLIQYYNGEERAKGNILERFSAQQFPDLHSELNLSSLELGDSALYFCASSFRGETQYFGPGTRLLVL.

The CDR3 reads CATSDWGGSGNQPQHF. CDR3 nucleotide sequence: TGTGCCACCAGCGACTGGGGGGGGTCGGGCAATCAGCCCCAGCATTTT. V is TRBV15 and J is TRBJ1-5, with D perhaps matching TRBD1 (5 bases). The CDR3 is made up of 16 amino acids. Germline V gene lookup returns CDR1 LNHNV and CDR2 YYDKDF (reference sequence). V was shortened by 5 bases and J by 2 bases, with 16 bases between the two germline ends. Looking up the rest from reference TRBV15 and TRBJ1-5 gives the full variable domain: DAMVIQNPRYQVTQFGKPVTLSCSQTLNHNVMYWYQQKSSQAPKLLFHYYDKDFNNEADTPDNFQSRRPNTSFCFLDIRSPGLGDTAMYLCATSDWGGSGNQPQHFGDGTRLSIL.

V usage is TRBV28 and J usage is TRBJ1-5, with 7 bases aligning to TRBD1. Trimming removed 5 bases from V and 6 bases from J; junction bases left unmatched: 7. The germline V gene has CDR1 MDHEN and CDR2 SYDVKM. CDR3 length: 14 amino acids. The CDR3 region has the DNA TGTGCCAGCAGTACCCAGGGGGGGGTTCAGCCCCAGCATTTT. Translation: CASSTQGGVQPQHF.

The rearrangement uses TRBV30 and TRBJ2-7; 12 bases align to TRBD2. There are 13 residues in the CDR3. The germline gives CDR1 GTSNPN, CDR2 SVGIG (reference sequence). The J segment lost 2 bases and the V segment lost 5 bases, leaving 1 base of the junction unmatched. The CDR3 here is CAWSSGGAYEQYF. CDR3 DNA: TGTGCCTGGTCTAGCGGGGGGGCCTACGAGCAGTACTTC.

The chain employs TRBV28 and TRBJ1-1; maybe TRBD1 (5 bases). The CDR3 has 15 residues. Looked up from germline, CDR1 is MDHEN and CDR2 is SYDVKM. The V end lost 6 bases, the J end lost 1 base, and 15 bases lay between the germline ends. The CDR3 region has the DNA TGTGCCAGCAGCCCCCTCGGTGACAGGAACACTGAAGCTTTCTTT. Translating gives CASSPLGDRNTEAFF.

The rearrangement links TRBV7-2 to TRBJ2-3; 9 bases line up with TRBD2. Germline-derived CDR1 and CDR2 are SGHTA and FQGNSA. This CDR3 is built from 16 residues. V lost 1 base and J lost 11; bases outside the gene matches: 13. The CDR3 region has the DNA TGTGCCAGCAGCTTAGACGCCTGGCGGGGGGGGCTTGGGCAGTATTTT. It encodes CASSLDAWRGGLGQYF.

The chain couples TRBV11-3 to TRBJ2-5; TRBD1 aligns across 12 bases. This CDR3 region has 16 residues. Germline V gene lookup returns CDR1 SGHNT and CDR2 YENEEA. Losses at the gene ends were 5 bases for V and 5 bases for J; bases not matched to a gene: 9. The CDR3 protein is CASSPGDRGRGETQYF. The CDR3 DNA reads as TGTGCCAGCAGCCCTGGGGACAGGGGGCGCGGGGAGACCCAGTACTTC.

CDR3 sequence: CASSRSPQGVSQETQYF. The CDR3 coding sequence is TGCGCCAGCAGCCGATCTCCCCAGGGGGTGTCACAAGAGACCCAGTACTTC. The chain employs TRBV5-1 and TRBJ2-5; 7 positions match TRBD1. The CDR3 spans 17 residues. V dropped 4 bases and J dropped 2; count of bases not matched to a gene: 14. Germline CDR1 SGHRS, CDR2 YFSETQ.

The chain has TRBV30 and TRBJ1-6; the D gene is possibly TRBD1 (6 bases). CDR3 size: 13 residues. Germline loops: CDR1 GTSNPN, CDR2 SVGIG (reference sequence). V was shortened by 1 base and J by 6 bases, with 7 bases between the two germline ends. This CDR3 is CAWSADSNSPLHF. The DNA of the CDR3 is TGTGCCTGGAGTGCGGACAGTAATTCACCCCTCCACTTT.

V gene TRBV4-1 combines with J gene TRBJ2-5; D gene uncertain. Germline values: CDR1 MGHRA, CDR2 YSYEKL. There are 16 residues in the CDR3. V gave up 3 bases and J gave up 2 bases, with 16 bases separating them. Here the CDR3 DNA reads TGCGCCAGCAGCCAGCCCGTCGCCGGGCCTCAAGAGACCCAGTACTTC. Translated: CASSQPVAGPQETQYF.

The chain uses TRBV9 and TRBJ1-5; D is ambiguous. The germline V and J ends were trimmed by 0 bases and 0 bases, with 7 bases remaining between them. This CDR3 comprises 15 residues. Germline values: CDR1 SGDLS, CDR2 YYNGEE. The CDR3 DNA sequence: TGTGCCAGCAGCGTAGTAGGTTATAGCAATCAGCCCCAGCATTTT. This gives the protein CASSVVGYSNQPQHF.

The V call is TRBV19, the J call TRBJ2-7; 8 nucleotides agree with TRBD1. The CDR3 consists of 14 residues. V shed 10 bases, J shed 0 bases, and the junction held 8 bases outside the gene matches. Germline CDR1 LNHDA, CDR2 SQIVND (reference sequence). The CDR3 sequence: CATSRDRTSYEQYF. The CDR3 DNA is TGTGCCACCTCTCGGGACAGGACCTCCTACGAGCAGTACTTC.

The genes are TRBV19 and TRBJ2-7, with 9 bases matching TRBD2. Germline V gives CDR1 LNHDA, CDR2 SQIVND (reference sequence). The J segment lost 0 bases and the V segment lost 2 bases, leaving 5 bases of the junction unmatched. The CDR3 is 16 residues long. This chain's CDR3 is CASSISSGAISYEQYF. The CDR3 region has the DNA TGTGCCAGTAGTATATCTAGCGGGGCTATCTCCTACGAGCAGTACTTC.

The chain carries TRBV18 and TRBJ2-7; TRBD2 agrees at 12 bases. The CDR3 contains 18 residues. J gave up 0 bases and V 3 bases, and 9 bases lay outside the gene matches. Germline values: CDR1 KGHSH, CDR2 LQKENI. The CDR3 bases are TGTGCCAGCTCACCTCAGCCTTCTAGCGGGAGGGTCTCCTACGAGCAGTACTTC. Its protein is CASSPQPSSGRVSYEQYF.

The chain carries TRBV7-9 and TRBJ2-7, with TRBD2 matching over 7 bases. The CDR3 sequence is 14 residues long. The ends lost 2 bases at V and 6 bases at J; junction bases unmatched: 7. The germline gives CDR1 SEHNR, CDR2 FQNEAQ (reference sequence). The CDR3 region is CASSLLLAAPEQYF. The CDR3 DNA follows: TGTGCCAGCAGCTTACTGCTAGCGGCCCCCGAGCAGTACTTC.

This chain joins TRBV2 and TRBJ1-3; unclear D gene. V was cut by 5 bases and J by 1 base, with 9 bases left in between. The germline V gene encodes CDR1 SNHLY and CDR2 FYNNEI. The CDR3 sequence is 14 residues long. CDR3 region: CASSTKRSGNTIYF. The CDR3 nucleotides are TGTGCCAGCAGTACAAAAAGGTCTGGAAACACCATATATTTT.

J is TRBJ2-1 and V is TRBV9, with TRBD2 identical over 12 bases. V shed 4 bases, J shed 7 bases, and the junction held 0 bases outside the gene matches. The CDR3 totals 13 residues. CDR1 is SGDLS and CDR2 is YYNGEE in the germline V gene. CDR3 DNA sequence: TGTGCCAGCAGCCTAGCGGGGGGGAATGAGCAGTTCTTC. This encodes CASSLAGGNEQFF.

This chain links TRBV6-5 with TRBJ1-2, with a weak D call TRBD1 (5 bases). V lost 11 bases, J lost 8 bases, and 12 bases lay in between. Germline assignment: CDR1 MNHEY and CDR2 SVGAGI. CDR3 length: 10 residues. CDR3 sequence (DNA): TGTGCCTCGGGGGGGTACGGCTACACCTTC. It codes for CASGGYGYTF.

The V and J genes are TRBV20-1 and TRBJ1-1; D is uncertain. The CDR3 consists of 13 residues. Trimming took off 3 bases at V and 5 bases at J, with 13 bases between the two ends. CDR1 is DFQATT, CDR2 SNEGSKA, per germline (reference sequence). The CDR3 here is CSASREAGTEAFF. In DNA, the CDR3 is TGCAGTGCTAGTAGGGAAGCGGGGACTGAAGCTTTCTTT.

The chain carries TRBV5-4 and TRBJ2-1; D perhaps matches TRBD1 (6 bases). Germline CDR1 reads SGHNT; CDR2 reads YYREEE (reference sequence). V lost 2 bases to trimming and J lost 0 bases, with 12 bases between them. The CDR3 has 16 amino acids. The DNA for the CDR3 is TGTGCCAGCAGCTTTCCGCAGGGGAGCTCCTACAATGAGCAGTTCTTC. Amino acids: CASSFPQGSSYNEQFF.

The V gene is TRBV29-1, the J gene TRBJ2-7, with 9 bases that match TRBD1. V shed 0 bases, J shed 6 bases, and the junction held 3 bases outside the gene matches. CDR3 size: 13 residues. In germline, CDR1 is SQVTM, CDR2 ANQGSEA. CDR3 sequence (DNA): TGCAGCGTTGAAGATACAGGGGGCGTCGAGCAGTACTTC. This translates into CSVEDTGGVEQYF.

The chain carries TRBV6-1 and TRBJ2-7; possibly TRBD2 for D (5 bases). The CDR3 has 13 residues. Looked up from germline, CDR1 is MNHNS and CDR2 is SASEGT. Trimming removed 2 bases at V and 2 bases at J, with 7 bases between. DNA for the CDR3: TGTGCCAGCAGTGAACGAGGGCCCTACGAGCAGTACTTC. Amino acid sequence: CASSERGPYEQYF.

For the CDR3, the DNA is TGTGCCAGCAGCCGGGACAGGAGCACAGATACGCAGTATTTT. This gives the protein CASSRDRSTDTQYF. The rearrangement uses TRBV7-2 and TRBJ2-3; 8 nucleotides align to TRBD1. This CDR3 region has 14 residues. Germline V lookup: CDR1 SGHTA, CDR2 FQGNSA. The J segment lost 0 bases and the V segment lost 5 bases, leaving 1 base of the junction unmatched. Supplemented by reference TRBV7-2 and TRBJ2-3, the full variable domain reads GAGVSQSPSNKVTEKGKDVELRCDPISGHTALYWYRQSLGQGLEFLIYFQGNSAPDKSGLPSDRFSAERTGGSVSTLTIQRTQQEDSAVYLCASSRDRSTDTQYFGPGTRLTVL.

The CDR3 spells CASSDQQGIYGYTF. The CDR3 DNA reads TGTGCCAGCAGTGACCAACAGGGAATCTATGGCTACACCTTC. The chain carries TRBV6-1 and TRBJ1-2, with TRBD1 as a possible D gene (6 bases). Germline V gene lookup returns CDR1 MNHNS and CDR2 SASEGT. V lost 3 bases to trimming and J lost 4 bases, with 12 bases between them. The CDR3 covers 14 residues.

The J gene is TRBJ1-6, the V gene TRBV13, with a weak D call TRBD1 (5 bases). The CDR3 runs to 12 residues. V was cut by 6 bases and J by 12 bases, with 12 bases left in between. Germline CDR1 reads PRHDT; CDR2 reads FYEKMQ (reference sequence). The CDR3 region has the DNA TGTGCCAGCAGTTTCTCAAGGGGACCCCTCCACTTT. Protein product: CASSFSRGPLHF.